The clone carrying this T cell receptor beta chain came up many times. J lost 5 bases, V lost 2 bases, and 4 bases had no gene match. This CDR3 comprises 14 residues. Germline V gives CDR1 LGHDT, CDR2 YNNKEL (reference sequence). TCRdb called the 5' RACE reads again in MiXCR, with one record for every CDR3 protein. The sample has approximately 260,000 distinct CDR3 sequences, roughly 18% seen once. The entry originates in a study of T-cell memory formation after mild COVID-19. Sequenced input: PBMCs or a T cell subset sorted from them (not recorded which). The chain uses TRBV3-1 and TRBJ2-7; TRBD2 matches at 9 bases. The clonotype originates from a man aged 18 to 29 who had mild COVID-19 (a few samples of this study predate the infection). Cell type and time point are not known. The CDR3 protein is CASSQILAGNEQYF. In nucleotides, the CDR3 is TGTGCCAGCAGCCAAATTCTAGCGGGGAACGAGCAGTACTTC.